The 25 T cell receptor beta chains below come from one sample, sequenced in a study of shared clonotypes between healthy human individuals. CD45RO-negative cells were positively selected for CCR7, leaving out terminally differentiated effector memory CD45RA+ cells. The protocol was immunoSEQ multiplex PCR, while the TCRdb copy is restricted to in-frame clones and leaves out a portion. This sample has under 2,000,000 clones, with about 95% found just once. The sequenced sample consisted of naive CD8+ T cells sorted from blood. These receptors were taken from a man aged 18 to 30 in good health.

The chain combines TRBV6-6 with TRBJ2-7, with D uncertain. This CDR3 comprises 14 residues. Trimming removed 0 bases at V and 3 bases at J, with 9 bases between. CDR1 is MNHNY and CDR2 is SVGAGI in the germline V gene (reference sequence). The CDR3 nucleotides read TGTGCCAGCAGTTACTCGCACAGTGACTACGAGCAGTACTTC. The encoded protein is CASSYSHSDYEQYF.

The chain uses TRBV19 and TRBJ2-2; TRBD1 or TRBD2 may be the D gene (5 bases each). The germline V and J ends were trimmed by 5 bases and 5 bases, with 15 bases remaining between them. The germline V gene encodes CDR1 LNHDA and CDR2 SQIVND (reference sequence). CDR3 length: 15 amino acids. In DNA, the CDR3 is TGTGCCAGTAGTCCGGGGCTCGATGGGACCGGGGAGCTGTTTTTT. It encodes CASSPGLDGTGELFF.

The CDR3 here is CASKYRGQGAYEQYF. In DNA form, the CDR3 reads TGTGCCAGCAAATACCGGGGACAGGGGGCATACGAGCAGTACTTC. J is TRBJ2-7 and V is TRBV6-1, with 12 nucleotides matching TRBD1. CDR1 is MNHNS, CDR2 SASEGT, per germline. This CDR3 comprises 15 residues. V dropped 7 bases and J dropped 4; count of bases not matched to a gene: 8.

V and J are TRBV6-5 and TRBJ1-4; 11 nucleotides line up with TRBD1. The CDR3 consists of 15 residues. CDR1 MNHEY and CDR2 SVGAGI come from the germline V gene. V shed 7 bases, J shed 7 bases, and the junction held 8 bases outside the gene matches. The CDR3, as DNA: TGTGCCAGCAACCCCGGGACAGGGGGGGGTGAAAAACTGTTTTTT. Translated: CASNPGTGGGEKLFF.

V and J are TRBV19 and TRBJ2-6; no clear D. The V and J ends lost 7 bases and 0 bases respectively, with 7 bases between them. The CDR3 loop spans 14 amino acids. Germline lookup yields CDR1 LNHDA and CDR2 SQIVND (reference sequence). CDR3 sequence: CASNSPSGANVLTF. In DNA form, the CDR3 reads TGTGCCAGTAACAGCCCCTCTGGGGCCAACGTCCTGACTTTC.

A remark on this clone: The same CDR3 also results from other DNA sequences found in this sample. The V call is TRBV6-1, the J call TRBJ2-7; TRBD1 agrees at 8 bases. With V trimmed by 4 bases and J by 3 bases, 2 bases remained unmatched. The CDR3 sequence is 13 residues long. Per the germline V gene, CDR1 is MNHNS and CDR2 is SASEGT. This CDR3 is CASSGDRGYEQYF. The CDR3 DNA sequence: TGTGCCAGCAGTGGCGACAGGGGCTACGAGCAGTACTTC.

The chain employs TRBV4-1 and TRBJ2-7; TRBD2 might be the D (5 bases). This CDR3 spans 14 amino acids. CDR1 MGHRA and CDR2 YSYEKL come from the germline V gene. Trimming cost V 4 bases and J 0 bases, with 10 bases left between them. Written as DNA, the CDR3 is TGCGCCAGCAGCCCCGCGGGTAGCTCCTACGAGCAGTACTTC. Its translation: CASSPAGSSYEQYF.

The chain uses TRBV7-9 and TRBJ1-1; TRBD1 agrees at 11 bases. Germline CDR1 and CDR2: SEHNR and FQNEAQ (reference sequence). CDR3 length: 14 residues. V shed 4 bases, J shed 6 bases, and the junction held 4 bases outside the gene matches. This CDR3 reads CASSSGQGDSEAFF. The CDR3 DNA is TGTGCCAGCAGCTCGGGACAGGGGGACTCTGAAGCTTTCTTT.

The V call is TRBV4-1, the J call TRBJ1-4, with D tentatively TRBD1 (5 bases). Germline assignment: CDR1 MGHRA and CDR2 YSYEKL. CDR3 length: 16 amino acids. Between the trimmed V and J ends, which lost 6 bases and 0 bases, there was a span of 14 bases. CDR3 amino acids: CASRRTITATNEKLFF. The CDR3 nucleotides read TGCGCCAGCAGACGGACAATTACCGCAACTAATGAAAAACTGTTTTTT.

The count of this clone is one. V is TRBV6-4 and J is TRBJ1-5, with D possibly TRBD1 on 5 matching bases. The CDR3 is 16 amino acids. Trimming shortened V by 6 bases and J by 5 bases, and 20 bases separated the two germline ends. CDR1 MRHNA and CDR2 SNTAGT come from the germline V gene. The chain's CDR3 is CASRLLQARGYQPQHF. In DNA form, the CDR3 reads TGTGCCAGCAGGCTACTACAGGCTCGAGGGTATCAGCCCCAGCATTTT.

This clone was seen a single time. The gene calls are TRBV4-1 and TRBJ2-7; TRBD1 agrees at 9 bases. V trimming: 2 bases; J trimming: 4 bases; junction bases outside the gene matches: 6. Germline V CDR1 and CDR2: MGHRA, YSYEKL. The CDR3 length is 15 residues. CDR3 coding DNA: TGCGCCAGCAGCCAAAAACAGGGGGCAGGGTACGAGCAGTACTTC. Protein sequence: CASSQKQGAGYEQYF.

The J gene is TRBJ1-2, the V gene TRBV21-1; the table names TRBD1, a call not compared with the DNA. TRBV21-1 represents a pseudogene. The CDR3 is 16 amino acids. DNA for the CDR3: TGTGCCAGCAACGACGTCGCCAGGGGCCTGAGTTATGGCTACACCTTC. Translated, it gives CASNDVARGLSYGYTF.

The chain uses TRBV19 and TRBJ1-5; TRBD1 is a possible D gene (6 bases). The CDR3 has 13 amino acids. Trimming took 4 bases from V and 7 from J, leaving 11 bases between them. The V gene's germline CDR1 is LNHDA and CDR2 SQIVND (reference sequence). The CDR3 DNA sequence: TGTGCCAGTAGTACAGGGGCAGGCCAGCCCCAGCATTTT. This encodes CASSTGAGQPQHF.

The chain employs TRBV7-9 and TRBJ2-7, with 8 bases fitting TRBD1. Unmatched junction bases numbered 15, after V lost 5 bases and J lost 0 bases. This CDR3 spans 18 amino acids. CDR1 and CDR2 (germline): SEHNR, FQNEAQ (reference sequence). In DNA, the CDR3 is TGTGCCAGCAGCCTCGGGACAGGACCGTCCCCGAGCTCCTACGAGCAGTACTTC. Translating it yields CASSLGTGPSPSSYEQYF. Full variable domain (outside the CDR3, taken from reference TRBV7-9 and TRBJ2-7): DTGVSQNPRHKITKRGQNVTFRCDPISEHNRLYWYRQTLGQGPEFLTYFQNEAQLEKSRLLSDRFSAERPKGSFSTLEIQRTEQGDSAMYLCASSLGTGPSPSSYEQYFGPGTRLTVT.

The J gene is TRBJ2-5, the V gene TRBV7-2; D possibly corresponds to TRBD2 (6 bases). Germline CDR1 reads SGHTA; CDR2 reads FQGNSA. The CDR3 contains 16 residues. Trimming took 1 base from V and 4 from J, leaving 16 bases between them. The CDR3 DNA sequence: TGTGCCAGCAGCTTAGAACCGGGACTGGGGGGAGAGACCCAGTACTTC. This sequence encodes CASSLEPGLGGETQYF.

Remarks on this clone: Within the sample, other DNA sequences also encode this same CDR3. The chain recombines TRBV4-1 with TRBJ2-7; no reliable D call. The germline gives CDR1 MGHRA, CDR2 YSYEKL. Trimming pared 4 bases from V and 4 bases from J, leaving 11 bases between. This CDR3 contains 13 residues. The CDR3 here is CASSLRPGYEQYF. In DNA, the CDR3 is TGCGCCAGCAGCCTGCGACCGGGTTACGAGCAGTACTTC.

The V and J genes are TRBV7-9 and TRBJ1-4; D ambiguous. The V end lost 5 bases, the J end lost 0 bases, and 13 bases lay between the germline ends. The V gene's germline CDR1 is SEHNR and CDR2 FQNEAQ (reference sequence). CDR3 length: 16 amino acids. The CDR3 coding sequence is TGTGCCAGCAGCCTAGGACCGATTCCAACTAATGAAAAACTGTTTTTT. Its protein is CASSLGPIPTNEKLFF.

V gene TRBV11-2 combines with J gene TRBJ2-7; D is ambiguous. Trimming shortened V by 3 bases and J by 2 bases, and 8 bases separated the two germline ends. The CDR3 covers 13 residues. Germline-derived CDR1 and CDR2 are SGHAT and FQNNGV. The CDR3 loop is CASSFPSPYEQYF. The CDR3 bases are TGTGCCAGCAGCTTCCCCAGTCCCTACGAGCAGTACTTC.

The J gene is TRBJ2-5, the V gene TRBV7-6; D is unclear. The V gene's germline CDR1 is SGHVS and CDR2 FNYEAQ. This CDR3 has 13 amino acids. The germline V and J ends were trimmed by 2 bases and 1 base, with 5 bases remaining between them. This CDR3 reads CASSLPTQETQYF. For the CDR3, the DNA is TGTGCCAGCAGCTTACCTACCCAAGAGACCCAGTACTTC.

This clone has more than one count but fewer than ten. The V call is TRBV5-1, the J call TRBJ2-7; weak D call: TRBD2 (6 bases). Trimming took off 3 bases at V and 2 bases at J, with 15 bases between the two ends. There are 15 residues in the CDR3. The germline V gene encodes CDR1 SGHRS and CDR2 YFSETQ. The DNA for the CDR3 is TGCGCCAGCAGCTCACCGGGACTTCCCGCCTACGAGCAGTACTTC. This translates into CASSSPGLPAYEQYF.

CDR3: CASSWTRNTGELFF. DNA for the CDR3: TGTGCCAGCAGCTGGACGAGGAACACCGGGGAGCTGTTTTTT. The rearrangement uses TRBV5-6 and TRBJ2-2; D not resolved. Germline V gives CDR1 SGHDT, CDR2 YYEEEE. The CDR3 has 14 residues. With 3 bases removed from V and 1 base from J, the gap between germline ends came to 7 bases.

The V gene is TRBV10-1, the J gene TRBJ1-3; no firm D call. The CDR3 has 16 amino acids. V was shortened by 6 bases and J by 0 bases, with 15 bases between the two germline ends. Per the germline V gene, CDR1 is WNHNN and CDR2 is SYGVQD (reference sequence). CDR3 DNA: TGCGCCAGCAGCTCCGGACGGACGAGCTCTGGAAACACCATATATTTT. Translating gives CASSSGRTSSGNTIYF.

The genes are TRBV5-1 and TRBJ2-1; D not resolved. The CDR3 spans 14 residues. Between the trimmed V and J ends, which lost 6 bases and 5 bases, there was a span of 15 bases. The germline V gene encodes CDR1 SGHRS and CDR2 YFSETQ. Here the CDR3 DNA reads TGCGCCAGCAACCCTTCCAGTGGAGACAATGAGCAGTTCTTC. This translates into CASNPSSGDNEQFF.

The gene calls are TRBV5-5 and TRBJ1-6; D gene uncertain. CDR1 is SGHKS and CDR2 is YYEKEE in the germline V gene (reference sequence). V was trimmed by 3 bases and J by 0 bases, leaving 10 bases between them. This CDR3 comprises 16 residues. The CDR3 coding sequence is TGTGCCAGCAGCTCCGAACTCTTCTCCTATAATTCACCCCTCCACTTT. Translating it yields CASSSELFSYNSPLHF.

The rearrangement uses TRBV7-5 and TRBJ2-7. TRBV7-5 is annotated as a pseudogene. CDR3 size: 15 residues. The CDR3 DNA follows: TGTGCCAGAAGCCCGAGGCTGGGCGCGACCTACGAGCAGTACTTC. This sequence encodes CARSPRLGATYEQYF.